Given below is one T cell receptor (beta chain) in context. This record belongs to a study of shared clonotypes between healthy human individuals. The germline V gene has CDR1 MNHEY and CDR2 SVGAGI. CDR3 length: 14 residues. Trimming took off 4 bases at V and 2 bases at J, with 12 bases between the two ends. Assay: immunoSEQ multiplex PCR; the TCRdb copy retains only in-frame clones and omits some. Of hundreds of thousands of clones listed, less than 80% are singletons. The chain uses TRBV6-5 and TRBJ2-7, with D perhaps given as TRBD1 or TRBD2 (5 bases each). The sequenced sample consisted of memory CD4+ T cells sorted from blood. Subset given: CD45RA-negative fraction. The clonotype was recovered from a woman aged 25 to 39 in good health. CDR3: CASSSRGRTYEQYF. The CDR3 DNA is TGTGCCAGCAGTTCCCGGGGACGGACCTACGAGCAGTACTTC.